The clone carrying this TCR beta chain was counted only a few times. No antigen is known for it. This CDR3 spans 11 amino acids. Germline lookup yields CDR1 MDHEN and CDR2 SYDVKM. Between the trimmed V and J ends, which lost 2 bases and 8 bases, there was a span of 6 bases. This sample is drawn from a study of beta chain features in type 1 diabetes. Study-level findings and limits: Patients with Type 1 diabetes showed moderately but significantly shorter TCRB CDR3s in all four CD4+ subsets.

Since all of the isolated RNA was reverse transcribed, expressed TCRB transcripts were what got sequenced. Method: immunoSEQ multiplex PCR; TCRdb's copy keeps in-frame clones and lacks some. The sample includes around 240,000 clones, roughly 17% of them seen just once. The chain has TRBV28 and TRBJ1-2; D not certain. This sequence was found in a man aged 25 to 40 with type 1 diabetes. The sequenced sample consisted of naive CD4+ T cells from blood. The CDR3 spells CASSLADGYTF. CDR3 sequence (DNA): TGTGCCAGCAGTTTAGCGGACGGCTACACCTTC.